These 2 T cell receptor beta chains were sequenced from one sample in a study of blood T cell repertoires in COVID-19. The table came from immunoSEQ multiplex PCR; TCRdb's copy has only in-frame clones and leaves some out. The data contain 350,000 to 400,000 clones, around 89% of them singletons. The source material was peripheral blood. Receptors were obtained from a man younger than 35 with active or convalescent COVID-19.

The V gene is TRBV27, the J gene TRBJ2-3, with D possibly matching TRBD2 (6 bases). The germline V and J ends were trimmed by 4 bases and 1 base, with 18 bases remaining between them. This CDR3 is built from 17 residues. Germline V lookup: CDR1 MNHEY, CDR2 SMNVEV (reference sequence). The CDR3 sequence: CASSSRTGVAGTDTQYF. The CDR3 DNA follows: TGTGCCAGCAGTTCCAGGACCGGGGTAGCGGGCACAGATACGCAGTATTTT.

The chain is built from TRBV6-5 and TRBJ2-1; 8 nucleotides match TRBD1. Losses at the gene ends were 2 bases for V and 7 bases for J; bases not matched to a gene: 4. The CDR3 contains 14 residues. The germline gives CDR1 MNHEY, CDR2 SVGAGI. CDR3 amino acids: CASSYGQGKNEQFF. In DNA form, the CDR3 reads TGTGCCAGCAGTTACGGACAGGGTAAAAATGAGCAGTTCTTC.